This TCR beta chain is drawn from a study of T-cell memory formation after mild COVID-19. Study-wide points: The pre-infection memory compartment contained some responding clones, suggesting cross-reactive memory joined. Second-wave clones with a day 37 peak had unconfirmed SARS-CoV-2 specificity. Clones shrinking between day 15 and 85 showed a balanced CD4/CD8 split, and those that grew later tilted toward CD4+. CD4+ clones that contracted lay mainly in CM and EM; CD8+ ones lay in EMRA.

A word on this clonotype: The antigen is undetermined.

MiXCR was run by TCRdb on the 5' RACE reads, yielding one entry per CDR3 protein. Of 70,000 to 100,000 distinct CDR3 sequences in the sample, more than 13% were seen once. With 4 bases removed from V and 2 bases from J, the gap between germline ends came to 11 bases. Germline CDR1 GTSNPN, CDR2 SVGIG (reference sequence). The CDR3 has 13 residues. Sequenced material: PBMCs or a T cell subset sorted from them (not recorded which). The chain joins TRBV30 to TRBJ1-1; a possible D gene is TRBD1 (5 bases). The receptor was derived from a man in his late teens or twenties who had mild COVID-19 (a few samples of this study predate the infection). Cell type and time point are not known. The CDR3 protein is CAWTNGGNTEAFF. CDR3 bases: TGTGCCTGGACCAACGGGGGAAACACTGAAGCTTTCTTT.